This T cell receptor beta chain was obtained from a study of regulatory T cells in long-lasting Graves disease. Regarding time point: newly diagnosed GD, antithyroid drugs for less than 3 months. The TCR library used RNA extracted from PBMCs. Building the TCR beta libraries relied on iRepertoire HTBI primers, and CDR3 regions underwent Arm-PCR. TCRdb processed the multiplex PCR reads anew with MiXCR; each CDR3 protein has one entry. Here the sample spans fewer than 650,000 distinct CDR3 sequences, roughly 15% being singletons. These data are also associated with another study on T cells in Graves' hyperthyroidism and ophthalmopathy. As that report states: The patients, who ranged from 18 to 65 in age, presented with newly diagnosed hyperthyroidism lasting under 2 months. The model made its ophthalmopathy prediction, and onset followed a median about 6.8 months later.

The sample was peripheral blood mononuclear cells (PBMCs), taken at new diagnosis, from a patient treated with antithyroid drugs. This receptor was identified in a woman in her 30s with Graves disease.

CDR3: CASSTPMNTEAFF. CDR3 nucleotides: TGTGCCAGCAGCACCCCGATGAACACTGAAGCTTTCTTT. The V and J genes are TRBV6-1 and TRBJ1-1; no firm D call. Germline V gene data show CDR1 as MNHNS and CDR2 as SASEGT. Between the trimmed V and J ends, which lost 6 bases and 0 bases, there was a span of 8 bases. This CDR3 has 13 amino acids.